One sample yielded the 21 T cell receptor beta chains listed below, sequenced in a study of blood T cells in healthy people across ages. A second PCR, run for roughly 7 to 12 cycles, used a sample-barcoded 5' primer plus a J-beta primer mix. TCRdb processed the 5' RACE reads anew with MiXCR; each CDR3 protein has one entry. The data show 890,000 or so distinct CDR3 sequences, under 80% seen once. Source material: blood. Receptors originate from a man aged 30 to 39 in good health.

Concerning this clonotype itself: The junction differs from germline at one of its ends, possibly a read error. The gene calls are TRBV7-9 and TRBJ1-2; tentative D call: TRBD1 (6 bases). The CDR3 sequence is 12 residues long. CDR1 is SEHNR and CDR2 is FQNEAQ in the germline V gene (reference sequence). The CDR3: CAGTGSNYGYTF. The CDR3 DNA follows: TGCGCCGGAACAGGGTCTAACTATGGCTACACCTTC.

The V call is TRBV2, the J call TRBJ2-3; D may be TRBD2 (7 bases). The CDR3 covers 15 residues. CDR1 and CDR2 from the germline V gene are SNHLY and FYNNEI. V gave up 4 bases and J gave up 4 bases, with 15 bases separating them. This CDR3 is CASSGFEGGADTQYF. CDR3 bases: TGTGCCAGCAGTGGTTTTGAGGGGGGGGCAGATACGCAGTATTTT.

The V and J genes are TRBV6-5 and TRBJ2-5; a weak D match, TRBD1 (6 bases). The CDR3 covers 14 residues. V was pared by 6 bases and J by 5 bases, with 16 bases between. CDR1 and CDR2 from the germline V gene are MNHEY and SVGAGI. This CDR3 is CASSPQQGVETQYF. As DNA, the CDR3 is TGTGCCAGCAGCCCGCAACAGGGAGTGGAGACCCAGTACTTC.

The chain uses TRBV6-2 or TRBV6-3 and TRBJ2-1, with 7 bases matching TRBD1. The J call is in doubt because the DNA end fits TRBJ2-7 better. The CDR3 contains 16 residues. Per germline, CDR1 MNHEY and CDR2 SVGEGT. CDR3 protein: CASSFYSDRTYGEQYF. CDR3 sequence (DNA): TGTGCCAGCAGTTTCTATTCGGACAGGACCTACGGAGAGCAGTACTTC.

The chain uses TRBV5-1 and TRBJ2-4, with D maybe TRBD1 (7 bases). Trimming shortened V by 7 bases and J by 1 base, and 21 bases separated the two germline ends. The CDR3 loop spans 17 amino acids. Looked up from germline, CDR1 is SGHRS and CDR2 is YFSETQ. CDR3 sequence (DNA): TGCGCCAGCGAGGAGGGGGCACTCGGGGCGGCCAAAAACATTCAGTACTTC. It codes for CASEEGALGAAKNIQYF.

This clonotype was seen a handful of times. V is TRBV20-1 and J is TRBJ2-3; unclear D gene. This CDR3 has 15 residues. Germline lookup yields CDR1 DFQATT and CDR2 SNEGSKA (reference sequence). Trimming shortened V by 6 bases and J by 5 bases, and 21 bases separated the two germline ends. CDR3 in DNA: TGCAGTGCGCAATATCCGGCCTCAAGAGTAGATACGCAGTATTTT. This encodes CSAQYPASRVDTQYF.

This clonotype has ten or more counts. The chain is built from TRBV6-2 or TRBV6-3 and TRBJ2-7; either TRBD1 or TRBD2 may supply D (6 bases each). Germline CDR1 and CDR2: MNHEY and SVGEGT. This CDR3 contains 13 residues. Trimming removed 10 bases from V and 2 bases from J, with 15 bases in between. The CDR3 region has the DNA TGTGCCACCCAGGGGAGGCAAACCTACGAGCAGTACTTC. Encoded protein: CATQGRQTYEQYF.

This sequence joins TRBV6-5 and TRBJ2-7; D may be TRBD1 (6 bases). The DNA end is more similar to TRBJ2-5, so the J call may be wrong. Germline lookup yields CDR1 MNHEY and CDR2 SVGAGI. The CDR3 sequence is 17 residues long. The CDR3 loop reads CASSSSFTTGIRETQYF. The CDR3 nucleotides read TGTGCCAGCAGTTCGAGCTTTACCACAGGGATAAGAGAGACCCAGTACTTC.

This CDR3 reads CASSLMWERYQETQYF. The CDR3 DNA is TGTGCCAGCAGCTTAATGTGGGAGAGGTACCAAGAGACCCAGTACTTC. The chain combines TRBV7-8 with TRBJ2-5; D is possibly TRBD2 (5 bases). Germline CDR1 and CDR2: SGHVS and FQNEAQ. V dropped 2 bases and J dropped 0 bases, with 13 bases sitting between them. This CDR3 spans 16 amino acids.

The V gene is TRBV5-1, the J gene TRBJ1-1; 7 positions agree with TRBD1. The CDR3 sequence is 15 residues long. J lost 0 bases, V lost 0 bases, and 2 bases had no gene match. The germline V gene has CDR1 SGHRS and CDR2 YFSETQ. The CDR3 sequence is CASSLVGQVNTEAFF. The CDR3 nucleotides read TGCGCCAGCAGCTTGGTAGGACAGGTGAACACTGAAGCTTTCTTT.

This sequence joins TRBV7-6 and TRBJ2-3; no clear D gene. This CDR3 region has 13 residues. Germline-derived CDR1 and CDR2 are SGHVS and FNYEAQ. Between the trimmed V and J ends, which lost 1 base and 5 bases, there was a span of 7 bases. CDR3 DNA sequence: TGTGCCAGCAGCTTAGATCTGGGAGATACGCAGTATTTT. Protein: CASSLDLGDTQYF.

This clonotype showed up just a few times. Germline is not matched at one junction end, which may reflect a read error. The chain has TRBV5-1 and TRBJ1-4; 8 positions match TRBD1. Germline values: CDR1 SGHRS, CDR2 YFSETQ. The CDR3 is made up of 14 amino acids. The CDR3 sequence: CASSPRQGNEKLFF. As DNA, the CDR3 is TGTGCCAGCAGCCCTCGACAGGGGAATGAAAAACTGTTTTTT.

The chain uses TRBV18 and TRBJ1-2; maybe TRBD1 (5 bases). CDR1 and CDR2 (germline): KGHSH, LQKENI. The CDR3 spans 14 residues. V lost 3 bases and J 4 bases, leaving 12 bases between the germline ends. The CDR3 spells CASSPGRERYGYTF. In DNA form, the CDR3 reads TGTGCCAGCTCACCTGGCAGGGAACGCTATGGCTACACCTTC.

The rearrangement joins TRBV20-1 to TRBJ2-5; TRBD2 matches at 10 bases. The J call may be incorrect, as the DNA end agrees better with TRBJ2-7. CDR3 length: 14 amino acids. Germline V gene lookup returns CDR1 DFQATT and CDR2 SNEGSKA (reference sequence). The CDR3 region is CSARATSGVDEQYF. The DNA of the CDR3 is TGCAGTGCTAGGGCCACTAGCGGGGTCGACGAGCAGTACTTC.

J is TRBJ2-7 and V is TRBV6-1; 9 bases are a match to TRBD2. The CDR3 runs to 14 residues. Trimming took 8 bases from V and 8 from J; bases not matched to a gene: 13. Per germline, CDR1 MNHNS and CDR2 SASEGT. The CDR3 DNA reads TGTGCCAGCGGAGCGGGGGGAGTATATGGGAAGCAGTACTTC. This gives the protein CASGAGGVYGKQYF.

V is TRBV7-2 and J is TRBJ2-1; a possible D gene is TRBD2 (6 bases). The J call may not be correct, given that the DNA end is closer to TRBJ2-7. The CDR3 contains 15 residues. The germline V gene encodes CDR1 SGHTA and CDR2 FQGNSA. The CDR3: CASSSMGGPMSGQYF. In DNA, the CDR3 is TGTGCCAGCAGCTCGATGGGGGGACCCATGAGCGGGCAGTACTTC.

The V call is TRBV5-1, the J call TRBJ2-3; D is perhaps TRBD1 or TRBD2 (5 bases each). V lost 0 bases and J lost 2, with 10 bases in between. CDR3 length equals 15 residues. From germline, CDR1 is SGHRS and CDR2 YFSETQ. The CDR3 coding sequence is TGCGCCAGCAGCTTGGGAGGGGTCACCACAGATACGCAGTATTTT. Translating gives CASSLGGVTTDTQYF.

This clonotype has more than one count but fewer than ten. The rearrangement uses TRBV7-2 and TRBJ2-4; 7 bases fit TRBD2. The better agreement between TRBJ2-7 and the DNA end casts doubt on the J call. The germline V gene has CDR1 SGHTA and CDR2 FQGNSA. The CDR3 runs to 17 residues. The CDR3 protein is CASSTSGGGNSYYEQYF. CDR3 DNA: TGTGCCAGCAGTACTAGTGGGGGGGGAAACTCCTACTACGAGCAGTACTTC.

V and J are TRBV6-5 and TRBJ2-4; 7 bases agree with TRBD1. In germline, CDR1 is MNHEY, CDR2 SVGAGI. The CDR3 contains 14 residues. The V and J ends lost 1 base and 16 bases, in that order; junction bases with no gene match: 13. The CDR3 protein is CASSYLGTEGTQYF. In DNA form, the CDR3 reads TGTGCCAGCAGTTACTTGGGGACAGAGGGGACCCAATACTTC.

The chain recombines TRBV6-2 or TRBV6-3 with TRBJ2-7, with D possibly TRBD1 on 5 matching bases. The CDR3 covers 15 residues. Germline assignment: CDR1 MNHEY and CDR2 SVGEGT. The V end lost 2 bases, the J end lost 2 bases, and 13 bases lay between the germline ends. In nucleotides, the CDR3 is TGTGCCAGCAGTTACATGCAGGGATGGACCTACGAGCAGTACTTC. The encoded protein is CASSYMQGWTYEQYF.

The chain has TRBV20-1 and TRBJ2-5; TRBD2 agrees at 11 bases. The end of the DNA is better explained by TRBJ2-7, so the J call may be wrong. The CDR3 has 16 amino acids. Germline loops: CDR1 DFQATT, CDR2 SNEGSKA (reference sequence). Here the CDR3 DNA reads TGCAGTGCGAAACAGGGAACTAGCGGGGGAAACTACGAGCAGTACTTC. Translating gives CSAKQGTSGGNYEQYF.